The table lists the clone carrying this TCR beta chain with a few counts. Its antigen remains unidentified. The germline CDR1 and CDR2 sequences are MNHEY and SVGAGI. J lost 3 bases, V lost 5 bases, and 6 bases had no gene match. The CDR3 contains 15 residues. These data come from a study of early T cells in non-severe SARS-CoV-2 infection. As for the study in general: Sequencing of unsorted whole blood was done on bulk RNA, leaving chains unpaired.

Study conclusions and caveats: VDJdb matching favored anti-spike CD8 responses, missing private and CD4 specificities.

The TCR library protocol attached unique molecular identifiers to the individual cDNA molecules. TCRdb called the 5' RACE reads again in MiXCR, with one record for every CDR3 protein. Counted here are about 79,000 distinct CDR3 sequences, about 13% occurring once; the ten biggest clones make up about 6.1%. The receptor was derived from an adult who was a healthcare worker with PCR-confirmed SARS-CoV-2 infection or an uninfected control (not recorded which). The sample taken for sequencing was whole blood. V is TRBV6-5 and J is TRBJ1-1, with 10 bases that match TRBD1. The CDR3: CASSPRQGAYTEAFF. CDR3 in DNA: TGTGCCAGCAGTCCAAGACAGGGGGCGTACACTGAAGCTTTCTTT.